What follows are 32 T cell receptor beta chains derived from one specimen sequenced in a study of CD8 T cells in ankylosing spondylitis. TCRdb reprocessed the 5' RACE reads with MiXCR, giving one entry per CDR3 protein. The repertoire holds 380,000 or so distinct CDR3 sequences, with approximately 22% as singletons. The sequenced sample consisted of blood, either unsorted or a sorted T cell fraction (not recorded which). These receptors were taken from a male donor with ankylosing spondylitis or in good health (not recorded which).

This clonotype was recorded a few times. The chain is built from TRBV7-6 and TRBJ2-3; tentatively, D is TRBD2 (5 bases). Germline CDR1 reads SGHVS; CDR2 reads FNYEAQ. The CDR3 runs 15 residues. Trimming removed 3 bases at V and 3 bases at J, with 13 bases between. CDR3 DNA sequence: TGTGCCAGCAGCTTGTATCTAGCTGGGACAGATACGCAGTATTTT. Protein sequence: CASSLYLAGTDTQYF.

J is TRBJ2-7 and V is TRBV10-3, with D perhaps matching TRBD2 (6 bases). Germline lookup yields CDR1 ENHRY and CDR2 SYGVKD. The CDR3 loop spans 14 amino acids. V was pared by 5 bases and J by 0 bases, with 11 bases between. The CDR3 bases are TGTGCCATCAGTCCCCTGGGGGGCTCCTACGAGCAGTACTTC. Encoded protein: CAISPLGGSYEQYF.

This clonotype has just a few counts. The chain couples TRBV5-1 to TRBJ2-7; 11 positions match TRBD2. Trimming took 3 bases from V and 4 from J; bases not matched to a gene: 6. Germline values: CDR1 SGHRS, CDR2 YFSETQ. This CDR3 spans 15 amino acids. CDR3 in amino acids: CASSYSGGAVYEQYF. The DNA for the CDR3 is TGCGCCAGCAGCTATAGCGGGGGGGCTGTATACGAGCAGTACTTC.

A few counts support this clonotype. This chain joins TRBV14 and TRBJ2-3; 7 positions match TRBD2. Germline CDR1 SGHDN, CDR2 FVKESK. V gave up 4 bases and J gave up 5 bases; unmatched junction bases: 6. This CDR3 contains 14 residues. CDR3 nucleotides: TGTGCCAGCAGCCCCAGGACGGGGGGAGATACGCAGTATTTT. It yields the protein CASSPRTGGDTQYF.

V is TRBV9 and J is TRBJ2-6; 7 nucleotides agree with TRBD2. With V trimmed by 1 base and J by 0 bases, 7 bases remained unmatched. This CDR3 has 18 amino acids. Per the germline V gene, CDR1 is SGDLS and CDR2 is YYNGEE. In nucleotides, the CDR3 is TGTGCCAGCAGCGTATCGGGAGGACGGTTCTCTGGGGCCAACGTCCTGACTTTC. Translating gives CASSVSGGRFSGANVLTF.

This clonotype was found a few times. This chain connects TRBV3-1 to TRBJ2-5; D may be TRBD1 or TRBD2 (5 bases each). There are 15 residues in the CDR3. CDR1 is LGHDT, CDR2 YNNKEL, per germline (reference sequence). Trimming cost V 4 bases and J 2 bases, with 14 bases left between them. CDR3 nucleotides: TGTGCCAGCAGCCCCCCCGGGGCGACTCAAGAGACCCAGTACTTC. Residues: CASSPPGATQETQYF.

At least ten counts were recorded for this clonotype. The chain recombines TRBV7-9 with TRBJ2-5, with 9 bases lining up with TRBD2. Germline CDR1 reads SEHNR; CDR2 reads FQNEAQ (reference sequence). J gave up 0 bases and V 5 bases, and 7 bases lay outside the gene matches. The CDR3 has 16 residues. The CDR3 region has the DNA TGTGCCAGCAGCCCCTTAGCGGGGGAATACCAAGAGACCCAGTACTTC. Translated, it gives CASSPLAGEYQETQYF.

The V gene is TRBV29-1, the J gene TRBJ2-4; no reliable D call. CDR1 is SQVTM, CDR2 ANQGSEA, per germline. CDR3 size: 13 residues. Deletions cut 3 bases from V and 1 base from J, with 7 bases between. CDR3 sequence (DNA): TGCAGCGTTGAGGAGTGGGCCAAAAACATTCAGTACTTC. This codes for CSVEEWAKNIQYF.

In this sample, this clonotype turned up a few times. The chain couples TRBV10-2 to TRBJ2-7; D perhaps matches TRBD1 (5 bases). The CDR3 extends over 14 amino acids. The germline CDR1 and CDR2 sequences are WSHSY and SAAADI. Trimming took off 4 bases at V and 1 base at J, with 11 bases between the two ends. The CDR3 protein is CASSVIGDSYEQYF. For the CDR3, the DNA is TGCGCCAGCAGTGTAATAGGGGATTCCTACGAGCAGTACTTC.

This clonotype was seen a handful of times. The rearrangement links TRBV20-1 to TRBJ2-7, with TRBD1 identical over 7 bases. J lost 0 bases, V lost 1 base, and 6 bases had no gene match. The CDR3 length is 15 residues. Germline values: CDR1 DFQATT, CDR2 SNEGSKA (reference sequence). The CDR3 protein is CSARATTGISYEQYF. The CDR3 DNA sequence: TGCAGTGCTAGAGCTACGACAGGGATCTCCTACGAGCAGTACTTC.

The chain links TRBV7-9 to TRBJ2-1, with 7 bases aligning to TRBD1. CDR1 is SEHNR, CDR2 FQNEAQ, per germline (reference sequence). The CDR3 runs 15 residues. With V trimmed by 5 bases and J by 4 bases, 8 bases remained unmatched. CDR3 loop: CASSAQGKGYNEQFF. CDR3 coding DNA: TGTGCCAGCAGCGCACAGGGGAAGGGATACAATGAGCAGTTCTTC.

In this sample, this clonotype turned up a few times. The rearrangement joins TRBV5-4 to TRBJ1-4; 8 bases map to TRBD1. The trim removed 4 bases at V and 8 bases at J, leaving 10 bases unmatched. The CDR3 spans 15 residues. CDR1 and CDR2 from the germline V gene are SGHNT and YYREEE (reference sequence). CDR3 region: CASSADREYEEKLFF. The CDR3 coding sequence is TGTGCCAGCAGCGCGGACAGGGAGTATGAGGAAAAACTGTTTTTT.

The chain combines TRBV7-8 with TRBJ2-7; no clear D. This CDR3 spans 12 amino acids. Germline assignment: CDR1 SGHVS and CDR2 FQNEAQ. With 5 bases removed from V and 2 bases from J, the gap between germline ends came to 7 bases. The CDR3, as DNA: TGTGCCAGCAGCACCGATACCTACGAGCAGTACTTC. Translation gives CASSTDTYEQYF.

The V gene is TRBV7-9, the J gene TRBJ2-5; D gene unclear. The V and J ends lost 5 bases and 5 bases respectively, with 12 bases between them. CDR3 size: 13 residues. Germline V gene lookup returns CDR1 SEHNR and CDR2 FQNEAQ (reference sequence). CDR3 loop: CASSPGGVETQYF. The CDR3 DNA reads as TGTGCCAGCAGCCCCGGTGGGGTGGAGACCCAGTACTTC.

V gene TRBV5-6 combines with J gene TRBJ2-7; TRBD1 matches 8 bases. Trimming removed 2 bases from V and 3 bases from J; junction bases left unmatched: 4. The CDR3 length is 14 residues. Germline CDR1 and CDR2: SGHDT and YYEEEE. CDR3 nucleotides: TGTGCCAGCAGCTTACAGGGGGGAGTCTACGAGCAGTACTTC. It translates to CASSLQGGVYEQYF.

The chain joins TRBV9 to TRBJ1-1; tentatively, D is TRBD1 (6 bases). The germline V gene has CDR1 SGDLS and CDR2 YYNGEE. The CDR3 runs 15 residues. V dropped 0 bases and J dropped 0 bases, with 9 bases sitting between them. Here the CDR3 reads CASSVGDTMNTEAFF. In DNA, the CDR3 is TGTGCCAGCAGCGTAGGGGACACCATGAACACTGAAGCTTTCTTT.

This clonotype was observed a few times. The gene calls are TRBV7-9 and TRBJ2-7; the D gene is possibly TRBD2 (6 bases). The germline V gene has CDR1 SEHNR and CDR2 FQNEAQ (reference sequence). V lost 2 bases and J lost 3, with 11 bases in between. CDR3 size: 14 residues. CDR3: CASSLTGRDYEQYF. The CDR3 DNA sequence: TGTGCCAGCAGCTTAACCGGGCGGGACTACGAGCAGTACTTC. Based on the CDR3 plus reference TRBV7-9 and TRBJ2-7, the full variable domain is DTGVSQNPRHKITKRGQNVTFRCDPISEHNRLYWYRQTLGQGPEFLTYFQNEAQLEKSRLLSDRFSAERPKGSFSTLEIQRTEQGDSAMYLCASSLTGRDYEQYFGPGTRLTVT.

This clonotype has more than one count but fewer than ten. The V and J genes are TRBV12-3 or TRBV12-4 and TRBJ2-5; D uncertain. The CDR3 spans 15 residues. The germline V and J ends were trimmed by 5 bases and 1 base, with 14 bases remaining between them. In DNA form, the CDR3 reads TGTGCCAGCAGTGCGCGGTTGGGTCTCCAAGAGACCCAGTACTTC. Its protein is CASSARLGLQETQYF.

This clonotype has ten or more counts. The genes are TRBV11-2 and TRBJ2-1; D gene unclear. Germline V CDR1 and CDR2: SGHAT, FQNNGV. Trimming pared 5 bases from V and 0 bases from J, leaving 14 bases between. The CDR3 consists of 16 residues. The CDR3 reads CASSPRSSSSYNEQFF. In DNA form, the CDR3 reads TGTGCCAGCAGCCCGAGGAGCTCGAGCTCCTACAATGAGCAGTTCTTC.

A single count supports this clonotype. The rearrangement uses TRBV7-8 and TRBJ1-5; D remains ambiguous. V lost 4 bases to trimming and J lost 3 bases, with 4 bases between them. Germline CDR1 reads SGHVS; CDR2 reads FQNEAQ. The CDR3 has 12 amino acids. This chain's CDR3 is CASSYANQPQHF. The CDR3 DNA sequence: TGTGCCAGCAGCTACGCCAATCAGCCCCAGCATTTT.

The CDR3 sequence is CASSEAAGSSYEQYF. The CDR3 nucleotides read TGTGCCAGCAGTGAAGCAGCGGGGAGCTCCTACGAGCAGTACTTC. J is TRBJ2-7 and V is TRBV6-1, with 7 nucleotides matching TRBD2. CDR1 and CDR2 (germline): MNHNS, SASEGT. The CDR3 is 15 amino acids. With V trimmed by 0 bases and J by 0 bases, 2 bases remained unmatched.

V usage is TRBV5-1 and J usage is TRBJ2-7; the D is unclear. The V gene lost 0 bases and the J gene lost 3 bases, with 7 bases spanning the gap. Germline-derived CDR1 and CDR2 are SGHRS and YFSETQ. The CDR3 consists of 13 residues. The DNA of the CDR3 is TGCGCCAGCAGCTTGGGGAACAACTACGAGCAGTACTTC. This encodes CASSLGNNYEQYF.

The J gene is TRBJ2-7, the V gene TRBV3-1; 8 nucleotides agree with TRBD1. The germline V gene encodes CDR1 LGHDT and CDR2 YNNKEL (reference sequence). The CDR3 is 17 amino acids. The V and J ends lost 2 bases and 2 bases, in that order; junction bases with no gene match: 11. Here the CDR3 DNA reads TGTGCCAGCAGCCAACGTCCCGGGACAGGCCAGGCCTACGAGCAGTACTTC. Residues: CASSQRPGTGQAYEQYF.

The chain uses TRBV7-9 and TRBJ2-7; 7 bases are shared with TRBD1. Germline V gene sequence: CDR1 SEHNR, CDR2 FQNEAQ (reference sequence). This CDR3 contains 12 residues. V lost 5 bases to trimming and J lost 6 bases; unmatched junction nucleotides: 4. The CDR3 loop reads CASSANRGEQYF. In nucleotides, the CDR3 is TGTGCCAGCAGCGCCAACAGGGGCGAGCAGTACTTC.

The CDR3 DNA sequence: TGTGCCAGCAGCCACGGGGGGAGAGCCAAAAACATTCAGTACTTC. It translates to CASSHGGRAKNIQYF. This sequence joins TRBV7-9 and TRBJ2-4, with 7 bases matching TRBD2. CDR1 is SEHNR, CDR2 FQNEAQ, per germline (reference sequence). V gave up 5 bases and J gave up 0 bases; unmatched junction bases: 4. The CDR3 runs to 15 residues. The variable domain in full, with the rest retrieved from reference TRBV7-9 and TRBJ2-4, is DTGVSQNPRHKITKRGQNVTFRCDPISEHNRLYWYRQTLGQGPEFLTYFQNEAQLEKSRLLSDRFSAERPKGSFSTLEIQRTEQGDSAMYLCASSHGGRAKNIQYFGAGTRLSVL.

The chain employs TRBV7-2 and TRBJ2-1; 11 bases fit TRBD2. The CDR3 consists of 15 residues. The junction had 8 bases not matched to a gene; V was cut back by 5 bases and J by 8 bases. CDR1 is SGHTA and CDR2 is FQGNSA in the germline V gene. CDR3 in DNA: TGTGCCAGCAGCGGTAGCGGGGGGGCCGAAGATGAGCAGTTCTTC. This codes for CASSGSGGAEDEQFF. Filled out from reference TRBV7-2 and TRBJ2-1, the complete variable domain reads GAGVSQSPSNKVTEKGKDVELRCDPISGHTALYWYRQSLGQGLEFLIYFQGNSAPDKSGLPSDRFSAERTGGSVSTLTIQRTQQEDSAVYLCASSGSGGAEDEQFFGPGTRLTVL.

The chain joins TRBV23-1 to TRBJ2-7; possibly TRBD2 for D (5 bases). TRBV23-1 is noted as an ORF with a role that remains uncertain. V was shortened by 10 bases and J by 6 bases, with 10 bases between the two germline ends. The CDR3 extends over 10 amino acids. In DNA, the CDR3 is TGCGCCACCTACAGCGGCGAGCAGTACTTC. This gives the protein CATYSGEQYF.

The chain employs TRBV7-3 and TRBJ2-1; D may be TRBD1 (7 bases). The CDR3 extends over 16 amino acids. Germline V lookup: CDR1 SGHTA, CDR2 FQGTGA. Trimming pared 1 base from V and 5 bases from J, leaving 15 bases between. The CDR3 spells CASSLNGPGGNNEQFF. Here the CDR3 DNA reads TGTGCCAGCAGCTTAAATGGGCCAGGGGGGAACAATGAGCAGTTCTTC.

This clonotype has just a few counts. V is TRBV12-3 or TRBV12-4 and J is TRBJ2-5, with unresolved D. The CDR3 covers 13 residues. Trimming took 6 bases from V and 5 from J, leaving 13 bases between them. The CDR3 DNA reads as TGTGCCAGCAGCCCCATAAGAGTCGAGACCCAGTACTTC. It specifies CASSPIRVETQYF.

In this sample, this clonotype turned up a few times. The chain has TRBV20-1 and TRBJ2-1, with D hard to call. Trimming took 3 bases from V and 0 from J, leaving 12 bases between them. The germline V gene has CDR1 DFQATT and CDR2 SNEGSKA (reference sequence). The CDR3 contains 15 residues. In DNA form, the CDR3 reads TGCAGTGCTAGGTCTATGAGGAGCTCCTACAATGAGCAGTTCTTC. This encodes CSARSMRSSYNEQFF.

At least ten counts were recorded for this clonotype. V gene TRBV5-1 combines with J gene TRBJ2-3; D gene ambiguous. The CDR3 is 15 residues long. The V end lost 0 bases, the J end lost 0 bases, and 8 bases lay between the germline ends. Germline V lookup: CDR1 SGHRS, CDR2 YFSETQ. The DNA of the CDR3 is TGCGCCAGCAGCTTGGTCAGCCCTAGCACAGATACGCAGTATTTT. Translating it yields CASSLVSPSTDTQYF.

The chain links TRBV28 to TRBJ2-3, with TRBD2 identical over 9 bases. After removal of 3 bases from V and 0 bases from J, the junction contained 13 bases not matched to a gene. CDR3 length equals 19 residues. Germline V lookup: CDR1 MDHEN, CDR2 SYDVKM. CDR3 sequence: CASSFGGTSLYSSTDTQYF. CDR3 DNA sequence: TGTGCCAGCAGTTTCGGGGGGACTAGCCTTTACTCTAGCACAGATACGCAGTATTTT.